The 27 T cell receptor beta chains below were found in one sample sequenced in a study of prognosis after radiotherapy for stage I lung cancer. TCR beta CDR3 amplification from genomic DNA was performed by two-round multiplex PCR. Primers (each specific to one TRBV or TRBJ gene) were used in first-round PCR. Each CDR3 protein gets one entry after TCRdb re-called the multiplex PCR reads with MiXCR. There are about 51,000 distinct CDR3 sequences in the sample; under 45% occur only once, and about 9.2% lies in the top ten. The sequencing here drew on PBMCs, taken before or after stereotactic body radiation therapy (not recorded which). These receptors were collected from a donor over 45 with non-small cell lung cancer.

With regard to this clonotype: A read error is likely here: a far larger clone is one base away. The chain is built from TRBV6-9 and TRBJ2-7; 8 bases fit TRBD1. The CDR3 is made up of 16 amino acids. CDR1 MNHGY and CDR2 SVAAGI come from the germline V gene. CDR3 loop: CASSFNRTGSSYEHYF. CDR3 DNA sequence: TGTGCCAGCAGTTTTAACCGGACAGGGAGCTCCTACGAGCACTACTTC.

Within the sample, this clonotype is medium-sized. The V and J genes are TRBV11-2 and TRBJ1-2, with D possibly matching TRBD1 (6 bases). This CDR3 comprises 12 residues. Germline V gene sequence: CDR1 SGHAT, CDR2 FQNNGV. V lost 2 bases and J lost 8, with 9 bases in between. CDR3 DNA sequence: TGTGCCAGCAGCTTACAGGGGAACGGCTACACCTTC. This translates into CASSLQGNGYTF.

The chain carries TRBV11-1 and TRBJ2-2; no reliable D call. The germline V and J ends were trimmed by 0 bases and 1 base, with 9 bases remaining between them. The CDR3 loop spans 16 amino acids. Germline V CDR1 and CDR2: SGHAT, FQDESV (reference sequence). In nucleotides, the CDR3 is TGTGCCAGCAGCTTAGCTGGATCCGGGAACACCGGGGAGCTGTTTTTT. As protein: CASSLAGSGNTGELFF.

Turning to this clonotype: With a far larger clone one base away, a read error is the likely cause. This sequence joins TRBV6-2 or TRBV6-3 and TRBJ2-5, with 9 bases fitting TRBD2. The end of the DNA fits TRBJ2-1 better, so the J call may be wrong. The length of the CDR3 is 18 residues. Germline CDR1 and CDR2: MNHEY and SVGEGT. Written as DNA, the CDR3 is TGTGCCAGCAGACTATGTAGCGGGAGCCGCCGGGGCCTCAATGAGCAGTTCTTC. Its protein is CASRLCSGSRRGLNEQFF.

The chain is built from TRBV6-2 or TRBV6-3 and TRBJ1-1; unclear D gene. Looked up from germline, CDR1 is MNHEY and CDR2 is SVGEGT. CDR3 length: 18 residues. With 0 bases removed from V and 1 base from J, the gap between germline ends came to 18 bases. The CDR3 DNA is TGTGCCAGCAGTTACTCTAGGATGCAGTGCCTTAAGAACACTGAAGCTTTCTTT. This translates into CASSYSRMQCLKNTEAFF.

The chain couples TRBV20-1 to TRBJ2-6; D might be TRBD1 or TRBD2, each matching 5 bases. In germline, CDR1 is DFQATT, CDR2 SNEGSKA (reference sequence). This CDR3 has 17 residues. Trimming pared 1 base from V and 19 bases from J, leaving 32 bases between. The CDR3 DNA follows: TGCAGTGCTAGAGTTCGTCGGGGTAAGGCTGGGGCCAACGTCATAACTTTC. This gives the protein CSARVRRGKAGANVITF.

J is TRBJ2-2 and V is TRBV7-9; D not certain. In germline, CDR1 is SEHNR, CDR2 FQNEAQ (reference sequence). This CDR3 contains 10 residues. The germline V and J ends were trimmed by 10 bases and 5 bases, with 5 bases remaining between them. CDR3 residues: CAISTGELFF. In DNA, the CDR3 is TGTGCCATCTCGACCGGGGAGCTGTTTTTT.

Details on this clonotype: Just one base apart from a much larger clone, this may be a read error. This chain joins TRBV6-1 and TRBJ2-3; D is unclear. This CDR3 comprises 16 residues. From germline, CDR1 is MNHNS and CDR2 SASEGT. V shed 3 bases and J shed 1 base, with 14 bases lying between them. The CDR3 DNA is TGTGCCAGCAGTGACTCCTTTCCGTGCCGCACAGATACGCAGTATTTT. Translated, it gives CASSDSFPCRTDTQYF.

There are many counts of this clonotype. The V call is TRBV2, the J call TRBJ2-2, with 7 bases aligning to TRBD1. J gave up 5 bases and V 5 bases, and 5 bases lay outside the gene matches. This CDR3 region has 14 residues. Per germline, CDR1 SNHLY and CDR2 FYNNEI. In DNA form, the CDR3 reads TGTGCCAGCAGTCCACAGGGGAAGACCGGGGAGCTGTTTTTT. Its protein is CASSPQGKTGELFF.

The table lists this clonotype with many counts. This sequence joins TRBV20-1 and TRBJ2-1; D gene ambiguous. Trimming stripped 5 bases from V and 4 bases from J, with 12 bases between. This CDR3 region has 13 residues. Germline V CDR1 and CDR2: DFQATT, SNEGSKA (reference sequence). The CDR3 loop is CSAVRALYNEQFF. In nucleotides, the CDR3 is TGCAGTGCTGTCCGGGCCCTATACAATGAGCAGTTCTTC.

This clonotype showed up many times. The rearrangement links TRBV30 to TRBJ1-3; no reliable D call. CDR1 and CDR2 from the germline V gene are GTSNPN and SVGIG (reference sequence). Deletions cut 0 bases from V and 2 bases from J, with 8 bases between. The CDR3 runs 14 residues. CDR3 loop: CAWSVVGAGNTIYF. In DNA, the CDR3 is TGTGCCTGGAGTGTTGTTGGGGCTGGAAACACCATATATTTT.

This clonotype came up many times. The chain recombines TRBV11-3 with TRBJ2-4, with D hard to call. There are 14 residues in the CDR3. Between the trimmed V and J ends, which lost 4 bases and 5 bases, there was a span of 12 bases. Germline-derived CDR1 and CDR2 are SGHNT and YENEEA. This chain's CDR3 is CASSSPRAENIQYF. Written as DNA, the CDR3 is TGTGCCAGCAGCTCCCCTCGCGCTGAAAACATTCAGTACTTC.

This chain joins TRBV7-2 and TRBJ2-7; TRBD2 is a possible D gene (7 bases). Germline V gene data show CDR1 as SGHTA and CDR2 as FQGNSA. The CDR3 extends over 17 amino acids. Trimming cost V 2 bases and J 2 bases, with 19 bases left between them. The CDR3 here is CASSLKFLGRGAYEQYF. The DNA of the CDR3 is TGTGCCAGCAGCTTAAAATTTTTAGGGAGGGGGGCCTACGAGCAGTACTTC.

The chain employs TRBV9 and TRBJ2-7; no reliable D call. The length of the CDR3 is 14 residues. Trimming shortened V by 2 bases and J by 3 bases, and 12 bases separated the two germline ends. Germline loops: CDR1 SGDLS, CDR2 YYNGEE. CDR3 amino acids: CASSVEVRFYEQYF. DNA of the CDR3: TGTGCCAGCAGCGTCGAGGTCCGCTTCTACGAGCAGTACTTC.

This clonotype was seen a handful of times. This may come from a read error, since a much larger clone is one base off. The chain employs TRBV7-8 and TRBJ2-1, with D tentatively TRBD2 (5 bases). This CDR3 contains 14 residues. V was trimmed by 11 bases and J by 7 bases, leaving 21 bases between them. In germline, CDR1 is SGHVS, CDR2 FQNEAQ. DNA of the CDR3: TGTGCCGGCAAGCGCAGTGGAGGTAGAAATGAGCAGTTCTTC. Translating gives CAGKRSGGRNEQFF.

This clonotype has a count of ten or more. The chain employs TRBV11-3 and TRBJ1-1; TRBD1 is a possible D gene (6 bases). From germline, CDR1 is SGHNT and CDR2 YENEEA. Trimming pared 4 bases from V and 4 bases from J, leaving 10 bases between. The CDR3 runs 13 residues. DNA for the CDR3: TGTGCCAGCAGCTACAGGGTGGGCACTGAAGCTTTCTTT. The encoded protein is CASSYRVGTEAFF.

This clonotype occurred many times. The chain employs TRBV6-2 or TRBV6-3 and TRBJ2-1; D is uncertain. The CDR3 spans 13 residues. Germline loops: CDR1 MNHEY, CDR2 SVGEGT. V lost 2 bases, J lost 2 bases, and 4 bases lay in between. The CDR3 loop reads CASSYGAYNEQFF. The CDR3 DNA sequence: TGTGCCAGCAGTTACGGGGCCTACAATGAGCAGTTCTTC.

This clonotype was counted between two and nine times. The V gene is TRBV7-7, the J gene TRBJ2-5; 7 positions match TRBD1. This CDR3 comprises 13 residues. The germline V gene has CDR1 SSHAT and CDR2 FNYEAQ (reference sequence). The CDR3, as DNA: TGTGCTAGCTCGAGGGACAGTGAGGAGACCCAGTACTTC. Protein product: CASSRDSEETQYF.

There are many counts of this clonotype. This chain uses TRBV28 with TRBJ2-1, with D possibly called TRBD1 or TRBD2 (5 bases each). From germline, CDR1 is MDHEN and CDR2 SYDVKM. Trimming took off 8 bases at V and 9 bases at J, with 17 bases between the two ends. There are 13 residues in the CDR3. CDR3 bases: TGTGCCAGCGTTTCTCCGGGAAGGGGTGAGCAGTTCTTC. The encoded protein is CASVSPGRGEQFF.

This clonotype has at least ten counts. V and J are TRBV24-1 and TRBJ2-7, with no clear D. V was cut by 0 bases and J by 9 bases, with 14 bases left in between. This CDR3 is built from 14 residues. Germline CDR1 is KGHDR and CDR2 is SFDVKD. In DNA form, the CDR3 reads TGTGCCACCAGTGATTTGCATGCGGCTGCTCCGCAGTACTTC. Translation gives CATSDLHAAAPQYF.

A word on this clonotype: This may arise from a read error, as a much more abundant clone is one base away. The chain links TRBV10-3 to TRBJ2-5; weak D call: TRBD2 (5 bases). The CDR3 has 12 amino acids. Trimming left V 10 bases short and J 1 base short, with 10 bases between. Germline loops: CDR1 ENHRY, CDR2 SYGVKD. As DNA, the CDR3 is TGTGCCACCCGGGAAAGCCAAGAGACCCAGTACTTC. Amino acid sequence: CATRESQETQYF.

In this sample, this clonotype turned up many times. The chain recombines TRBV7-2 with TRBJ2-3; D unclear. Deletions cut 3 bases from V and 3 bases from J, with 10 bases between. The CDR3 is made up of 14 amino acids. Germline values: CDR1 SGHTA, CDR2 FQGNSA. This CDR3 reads CASSFFISTDTQYF. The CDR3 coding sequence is TGTGCCAGCAGCTTCTTTATTTCTACAGATACGCAGTATTTT.

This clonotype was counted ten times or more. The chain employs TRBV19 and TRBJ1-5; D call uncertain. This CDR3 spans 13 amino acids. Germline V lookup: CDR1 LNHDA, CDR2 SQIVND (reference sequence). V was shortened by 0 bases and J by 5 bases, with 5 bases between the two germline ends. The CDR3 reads CASSIDPDQPQHF. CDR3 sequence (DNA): TGTGCCAGTAGTATAGATCCAGATCAGCCCCAGCATTTT.

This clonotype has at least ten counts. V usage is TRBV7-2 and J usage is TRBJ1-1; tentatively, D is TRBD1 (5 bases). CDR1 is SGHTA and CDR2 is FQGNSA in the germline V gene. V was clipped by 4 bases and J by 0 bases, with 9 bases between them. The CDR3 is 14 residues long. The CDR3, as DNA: TGTGCCAGCAGCTCGGGACTGTTGAACACTGAAGCTTTCTTT. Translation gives CASSSGLLNTEAFF. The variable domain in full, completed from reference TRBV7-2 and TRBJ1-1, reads GAGVSQSPSNKVTEKGKDVELRCDPISGHTALYWYRQSLGQGLEFLIYFQGNSAPDKSGLPSDRFSAERTGGSVSTLTIQRTQQEDSAVYLCASSSGLLNTEAFFGQGTRLTVV.

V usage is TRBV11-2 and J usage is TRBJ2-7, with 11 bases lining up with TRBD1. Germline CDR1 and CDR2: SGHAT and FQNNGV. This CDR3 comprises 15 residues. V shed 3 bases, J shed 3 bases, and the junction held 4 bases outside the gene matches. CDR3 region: CASSFKGTGGYEQYF. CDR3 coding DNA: TGTGCCAGCAGCTTTAAAGGGACAGGGGGCTACGAGCAGTACTTC.

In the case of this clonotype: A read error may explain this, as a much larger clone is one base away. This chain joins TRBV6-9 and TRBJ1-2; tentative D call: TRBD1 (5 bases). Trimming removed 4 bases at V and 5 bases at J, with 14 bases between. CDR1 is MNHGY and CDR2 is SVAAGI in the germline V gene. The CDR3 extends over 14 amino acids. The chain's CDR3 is CASSLSGGAYGYTF. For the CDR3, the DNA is TGTGCCAGCAGTTTATCCGGTGGGGCATATGGCTACACCTTC.

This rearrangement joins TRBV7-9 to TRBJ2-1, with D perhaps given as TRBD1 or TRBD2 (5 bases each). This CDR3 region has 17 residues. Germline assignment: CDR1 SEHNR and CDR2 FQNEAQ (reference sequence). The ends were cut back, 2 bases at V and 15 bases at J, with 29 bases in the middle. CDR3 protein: CASSLIIRFGAHNDRFF. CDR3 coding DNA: TGTGCCAGCAGCTTAATCATCCGCTTCGGGGCCCACAATGATCGGTTCTTC. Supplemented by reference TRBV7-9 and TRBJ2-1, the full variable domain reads DTGVSQNPRHKITKRGQNVTFRCDPISEHNRLYWYRQTLGQGPEFLTYFQNEAQLEKSRLLSDRFSAERPKGSFSTLEIQRTEQGDSAMYLCASSLIIRFGAHNDRFFGPGTRLTVL.